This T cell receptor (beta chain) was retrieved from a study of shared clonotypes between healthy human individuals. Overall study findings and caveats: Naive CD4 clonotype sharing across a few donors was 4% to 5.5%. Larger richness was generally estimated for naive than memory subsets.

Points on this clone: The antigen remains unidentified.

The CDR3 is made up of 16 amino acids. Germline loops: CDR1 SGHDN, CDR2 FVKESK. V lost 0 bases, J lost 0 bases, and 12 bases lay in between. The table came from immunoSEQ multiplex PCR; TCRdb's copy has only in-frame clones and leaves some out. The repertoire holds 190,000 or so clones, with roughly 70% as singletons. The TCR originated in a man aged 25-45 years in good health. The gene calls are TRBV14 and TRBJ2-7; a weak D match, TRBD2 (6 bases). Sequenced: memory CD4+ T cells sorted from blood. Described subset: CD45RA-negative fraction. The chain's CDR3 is CASSQDRDFRSYEQYF. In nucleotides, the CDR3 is TGTGCCAGCAGCCAAGATAGGGACTTCCGCTCCTACGAGCAGTACTTC.